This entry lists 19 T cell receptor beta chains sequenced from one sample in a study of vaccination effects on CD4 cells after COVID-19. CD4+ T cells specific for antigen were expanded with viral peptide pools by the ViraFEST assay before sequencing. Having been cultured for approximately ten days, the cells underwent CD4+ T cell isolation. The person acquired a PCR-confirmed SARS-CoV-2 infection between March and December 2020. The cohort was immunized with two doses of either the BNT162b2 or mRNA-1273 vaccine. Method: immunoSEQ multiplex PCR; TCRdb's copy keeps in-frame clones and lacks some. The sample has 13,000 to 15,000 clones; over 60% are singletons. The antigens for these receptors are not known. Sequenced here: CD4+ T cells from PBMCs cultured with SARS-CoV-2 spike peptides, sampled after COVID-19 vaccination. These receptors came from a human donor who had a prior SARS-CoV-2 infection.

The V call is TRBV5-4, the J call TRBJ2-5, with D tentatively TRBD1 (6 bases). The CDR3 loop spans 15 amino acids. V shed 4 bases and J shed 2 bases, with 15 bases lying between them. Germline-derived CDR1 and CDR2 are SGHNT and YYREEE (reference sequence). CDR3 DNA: TGTGCCAGCAGCCAAGCCAGGGGAACACAAGAGACCCAGTACTTC. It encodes CASSQARGTQETQYF.

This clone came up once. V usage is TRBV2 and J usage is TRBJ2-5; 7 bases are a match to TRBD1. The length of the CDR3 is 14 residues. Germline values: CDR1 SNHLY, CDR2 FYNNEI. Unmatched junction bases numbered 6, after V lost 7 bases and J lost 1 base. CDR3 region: CASNRDSPQETQYF. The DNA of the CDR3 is TGTGCCAGCAATAGGGACAGCCCCCAAGAGACCCAGTACTTC.

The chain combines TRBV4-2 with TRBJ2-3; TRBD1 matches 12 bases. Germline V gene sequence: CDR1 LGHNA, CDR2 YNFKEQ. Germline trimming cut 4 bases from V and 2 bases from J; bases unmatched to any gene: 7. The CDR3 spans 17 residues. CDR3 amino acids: CASSRGTGGRSTDTQYF. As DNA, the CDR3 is TGTGCCAGCAGCCGAGGGACAGGGGGCCGGTCCACAGATACGCAGTATTTT.

In DNA, the CDR3 is TGCGCCAGCAGCCGACAGGTGAACACTGAAGCTTTCTTT. As protein: CASSRQVNTEAFF. This chain links TRBV5-1 with TRBJ1-1, with D possibly being TRBD1 (6 bases). Trimming removed 4 bases from V and 0 bases from J, with 7 bases in between. The CDR3 sequence is 13 residues long. CDR1 is SGHRS and CDR2 is YFSETQ in the germline V gene. The variable domain in full, with the rest retrieved from reference TRBV5-1 and TRBJ1-1, is KAGVTQTPRYLIKTRGQQVTLSCSPISGHRSVSWYQQTPGQGLQFLFEYFSETQRNKGNFPGRFSGRQFSNSRSEMNVSTLELGDSALYLCASSRQVNTEAFFGQGTRLTVV.

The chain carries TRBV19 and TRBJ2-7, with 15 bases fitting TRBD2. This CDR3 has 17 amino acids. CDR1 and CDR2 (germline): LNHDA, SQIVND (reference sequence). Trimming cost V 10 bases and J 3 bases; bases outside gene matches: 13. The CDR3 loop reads CATRPPGLAGGLYEQYF. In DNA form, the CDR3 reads TGTGCCACCCGCCCCCCGGGACTAGCGGGAGGACTCTACGAGCAGTACTTC.

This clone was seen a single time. The CDR3 DNA reads as TGTGCCAGCAGCCTATTTACAGATACGCAGTATTTT. As protein: CASSLFTDTQYF. This sequence joins TRBV7-9 and TRBJ2-3; D remains ambiguous. Per the germline V gene, CDR1 is SEHNR and CDR2 is FQNEAQ (reference sequence). The CDR3 loop spans 12 amino acids. Between the trimmed V and J ends, which lost 5 bases and 3 bases, there was a span of 6 bases. Full variable domain (remainder filled in from reference TRBV7-9 and TRBJ2-3): DTGVSQNPRHKITKRGQNVTFRCDPISEHNRLYWYRQTLGQGPEFLTYFQNEAQLEKSRLLSDRFSAERPKGSFSTLEIQRTEQGDSAMYLCASSLFTDTQYFGPGTRLTVL.

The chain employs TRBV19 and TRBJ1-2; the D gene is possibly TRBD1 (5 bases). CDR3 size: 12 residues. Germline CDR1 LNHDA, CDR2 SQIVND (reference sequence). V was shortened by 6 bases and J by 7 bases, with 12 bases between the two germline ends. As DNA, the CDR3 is TGTGCCAGTAGACCCGGGGGTTCTGGCTACACCTTC. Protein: CASRPGGSGYTF. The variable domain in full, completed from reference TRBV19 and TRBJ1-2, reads DGGITQSPKYLFRKEGQNVTLSCEQNLNHDAMYWYRQDPGQGLRLIYYSQIVNDFQKGDIAEGYSVSREKKESFPLTVTSAQKNPTAFYLCASRPGGSGYTFGSGTRLTVV.

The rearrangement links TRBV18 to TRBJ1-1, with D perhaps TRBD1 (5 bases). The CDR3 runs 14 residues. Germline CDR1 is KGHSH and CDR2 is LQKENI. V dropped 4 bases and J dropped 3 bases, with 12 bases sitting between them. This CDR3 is CASSHWDGDTEAFF. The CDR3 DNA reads TGTGCCAGCTCACATTGGGACGGGGACACTGAAGCTTTCTTT.

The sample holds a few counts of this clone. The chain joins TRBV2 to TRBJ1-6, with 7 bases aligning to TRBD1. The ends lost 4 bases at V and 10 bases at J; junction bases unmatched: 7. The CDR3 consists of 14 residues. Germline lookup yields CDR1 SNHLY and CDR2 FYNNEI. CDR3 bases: TGTGCCAGCAGTGGGGCAGGGGGAGACTCACCCCTCCACTTT. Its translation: CASSGAGGDSPLHF.

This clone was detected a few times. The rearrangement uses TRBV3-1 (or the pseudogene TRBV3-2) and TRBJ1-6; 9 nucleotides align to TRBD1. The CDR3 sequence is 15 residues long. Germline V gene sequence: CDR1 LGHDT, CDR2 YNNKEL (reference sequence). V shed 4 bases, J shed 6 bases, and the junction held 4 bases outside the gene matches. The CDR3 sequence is CASSLTGGSNSPLHF. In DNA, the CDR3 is TGTGCCAGCAGCCTTACAGGGGGCTCTAATTCACCCCTCCACTTT.

The CDR3 sequence: CASSFGGQETQYF. CDR3 in DNA: TGTGCCAGCAGCTTCGGGGGGCAAGAGACCCAGTACTTC. The V call is TRBV7-3, the J call TRBJ2-5; TRBD2 agrees at 7 bases. The V gene end was trimmed by 3 bases and the J gene end by 2 bases; junction bases not matched to a gene: 0. The germline CDR1 and CDR2 sequences are SGHTA and FQGTGA. This CDR3 contains 13 residues.

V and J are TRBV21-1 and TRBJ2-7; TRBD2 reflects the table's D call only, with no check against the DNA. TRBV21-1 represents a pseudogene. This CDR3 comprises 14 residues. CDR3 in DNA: TGTGCCAGCAGCAAAAGGGCTGGAGGGAACGAGCAGTACTTC. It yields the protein CASSKRAGGNEQYF.

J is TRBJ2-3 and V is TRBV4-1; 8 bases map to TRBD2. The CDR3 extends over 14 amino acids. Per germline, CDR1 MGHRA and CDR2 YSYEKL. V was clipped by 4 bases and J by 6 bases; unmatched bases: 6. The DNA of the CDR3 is TGCGCCAGCAGCCCAGGACTAGCTGACGATACGCAGTATTTT. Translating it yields CASSPGLADDTQYF.

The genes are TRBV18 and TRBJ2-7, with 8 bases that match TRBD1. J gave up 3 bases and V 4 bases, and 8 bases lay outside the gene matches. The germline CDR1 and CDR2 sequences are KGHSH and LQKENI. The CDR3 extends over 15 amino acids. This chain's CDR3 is CASSQGQVIDYEQYF. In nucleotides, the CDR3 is TGTGCCAGCTCACAGGGACAGGTAATTGACTACGAGCAGTACTTC.

CDR3 in amino acids: CASSRTVYEQYF. The CDR3 nucleotides are TGTGCCTCAAGTAGGACTGTCTACGAGCAGTACTTC. The rearrangement uses TRBV10-3 and TRBJ2-7; D might be TRBD2 (5 bases). Germline V gene data show CDR1 as ENHRY and CDR2 as SYGVKD. CDR3 length: 12 residues. Trimming took off 11 bases at V and 3 bases at J, with 14 bases between the two ends.

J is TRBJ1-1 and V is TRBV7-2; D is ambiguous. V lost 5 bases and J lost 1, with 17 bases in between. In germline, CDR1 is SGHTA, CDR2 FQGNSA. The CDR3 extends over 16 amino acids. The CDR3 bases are TGTGCCAGCAGCCGCTCCCTTCAAGCACAGAACACTGAAGCTTTCTTT. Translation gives CASSRSLQAQNTEAFF.

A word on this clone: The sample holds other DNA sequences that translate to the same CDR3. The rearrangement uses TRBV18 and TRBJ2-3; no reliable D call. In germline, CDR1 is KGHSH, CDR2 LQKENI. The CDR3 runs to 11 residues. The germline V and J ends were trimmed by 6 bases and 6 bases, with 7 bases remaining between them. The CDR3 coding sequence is TGTGCCAGCTCCCCGTGGGATACGCAGTATTTT. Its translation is CASSPWDTQYF.

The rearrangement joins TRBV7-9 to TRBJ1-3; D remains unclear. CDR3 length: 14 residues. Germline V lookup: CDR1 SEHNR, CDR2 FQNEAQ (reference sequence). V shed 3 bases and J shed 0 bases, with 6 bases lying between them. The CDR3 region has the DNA TGTGCCAGCAGCTTTAGCTTCTCTGGAAACACCATATATTTT. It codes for CASSFSFSGNTIYF.

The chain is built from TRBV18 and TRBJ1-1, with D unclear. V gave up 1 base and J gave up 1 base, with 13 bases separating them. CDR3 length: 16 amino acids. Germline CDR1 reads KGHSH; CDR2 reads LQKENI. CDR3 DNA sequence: TGTGCCAGCTCACCACGGCTGATCCCTTCGAACACTGAAGCTTTCTTT. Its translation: CASSPRLIPSNTEAFF.